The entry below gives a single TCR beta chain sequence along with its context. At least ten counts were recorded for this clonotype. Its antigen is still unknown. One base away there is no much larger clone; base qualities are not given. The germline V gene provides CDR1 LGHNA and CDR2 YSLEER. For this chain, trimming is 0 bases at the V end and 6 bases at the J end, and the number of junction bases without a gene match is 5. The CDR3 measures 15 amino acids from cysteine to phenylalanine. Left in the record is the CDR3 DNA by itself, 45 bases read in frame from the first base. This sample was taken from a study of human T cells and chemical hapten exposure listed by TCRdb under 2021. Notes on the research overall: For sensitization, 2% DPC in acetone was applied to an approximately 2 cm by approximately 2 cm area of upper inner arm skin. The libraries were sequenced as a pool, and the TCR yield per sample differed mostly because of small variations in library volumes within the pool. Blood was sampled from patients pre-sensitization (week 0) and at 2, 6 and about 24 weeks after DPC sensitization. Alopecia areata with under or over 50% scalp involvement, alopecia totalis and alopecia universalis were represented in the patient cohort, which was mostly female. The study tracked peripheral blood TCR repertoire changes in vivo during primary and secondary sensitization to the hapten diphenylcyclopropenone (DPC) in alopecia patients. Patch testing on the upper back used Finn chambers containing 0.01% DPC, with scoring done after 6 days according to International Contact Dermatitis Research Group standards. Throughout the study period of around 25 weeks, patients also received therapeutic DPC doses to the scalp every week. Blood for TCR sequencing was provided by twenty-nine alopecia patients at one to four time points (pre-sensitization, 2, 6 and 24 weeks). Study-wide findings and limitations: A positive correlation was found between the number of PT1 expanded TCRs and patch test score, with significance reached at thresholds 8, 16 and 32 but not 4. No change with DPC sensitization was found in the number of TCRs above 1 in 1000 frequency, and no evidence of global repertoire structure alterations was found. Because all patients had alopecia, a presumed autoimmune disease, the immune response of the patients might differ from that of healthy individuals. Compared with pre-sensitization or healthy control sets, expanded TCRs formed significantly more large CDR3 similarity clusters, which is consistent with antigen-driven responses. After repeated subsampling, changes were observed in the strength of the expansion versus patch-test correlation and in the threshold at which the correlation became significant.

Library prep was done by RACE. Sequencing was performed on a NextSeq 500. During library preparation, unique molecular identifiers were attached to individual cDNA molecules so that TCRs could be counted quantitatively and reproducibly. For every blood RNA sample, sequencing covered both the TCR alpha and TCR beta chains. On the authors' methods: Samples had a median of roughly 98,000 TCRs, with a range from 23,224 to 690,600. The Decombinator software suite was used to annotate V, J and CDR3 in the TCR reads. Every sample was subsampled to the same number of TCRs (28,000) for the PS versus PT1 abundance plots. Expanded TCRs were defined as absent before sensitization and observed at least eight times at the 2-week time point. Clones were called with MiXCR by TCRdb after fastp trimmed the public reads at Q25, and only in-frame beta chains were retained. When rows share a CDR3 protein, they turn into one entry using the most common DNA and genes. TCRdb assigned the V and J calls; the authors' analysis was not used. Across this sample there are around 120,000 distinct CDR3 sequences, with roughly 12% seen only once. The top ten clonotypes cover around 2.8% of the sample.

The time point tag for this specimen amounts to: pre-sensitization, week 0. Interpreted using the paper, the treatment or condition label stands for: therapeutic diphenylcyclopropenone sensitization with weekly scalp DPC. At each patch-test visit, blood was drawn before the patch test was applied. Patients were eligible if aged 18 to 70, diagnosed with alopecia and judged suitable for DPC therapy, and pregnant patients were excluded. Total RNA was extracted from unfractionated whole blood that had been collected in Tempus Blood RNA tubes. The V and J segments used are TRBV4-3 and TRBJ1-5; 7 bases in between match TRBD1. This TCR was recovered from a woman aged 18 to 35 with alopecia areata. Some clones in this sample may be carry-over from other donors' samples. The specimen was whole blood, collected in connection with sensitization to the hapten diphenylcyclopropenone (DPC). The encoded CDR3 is CASSQDPTGSQPQHF. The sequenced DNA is TGCGCCAGCAGCCAAGATCCGACAGGGAGTCAGCCCCAGCATTTT.